Listed below are T cell receptor beta chains from one sample, sequenced in a study of cytomegalovirus exposure and HLA in healthy donors. Here immunoSEQ multiplex PCR was the method, and the copy in TCRdb shows in-frame clones only, minus some. The table lists some 110,000 clones, about 9.4% of them singletons. The source material was PBMCs. The receptors originated from a man in his forties or fifties in good health and CMV-seropositive. The CDR3 runs from the conserved cysteine through the conserved F or W. A D gene is named only where the DNA matches it firmly. Expanded clones get a size class; other rows say once, few or many, or leave the size out.

>TRBV6-4|medium-sized|TRBJ2-2|TRBD1
CASSQGQGAGELFF
TGTGCCAGCAGTCAAGGACAGGGGGCCGGGGAGCTGTTTTTT
>TRBV7-3|-|TRBJ2-1|TRBD2
CASSFLERGDEQFF
TGTGCCAGCAGCTTTTTGGAGCGGGGCGATGAGCAGTTCTTC
>TRBV29-1|-|TRBJ2-2|TRBD2
CSANGLAGVGTGELFF
TGCAGCGCCAATGGACTAGCGGGAGTAGGTACCGGGGAGCTGTTTTTT
>TRBV28|-|TRBJ2-7|-
CASSSEPLEQYF
TGTGCCAGCAGTTCTGAGCCCCTCGAGCAGTACTTC
>TRBV6-5|few|TRBJ1-3|-
CASSYVAGSGNTIYF
TGTGCCAGCAGTTACGTTGCGGGTTCTGGAAACACCATATATTTT
>TRBV7-2|few|TRBJ1-1|-
CASRSGLNTEAFF
TGTGCCAGCAGATCAGGACTTAACACCGAAGCTTTCTTT
>TRBV28|-|TRBJ2-7|-
CASTPDGSSYEQYF
TGTGCCAGCACCCCAGACGGGAGCTCCTACGAGCAGTACTTC
>TRBV6-1|-|TRBJ2-3|TRBD2
CASTNGGSTDTQYF
TGTGCCAGCACCAACGGGGGGAGCACAGATACGCAGTATTTT
>TRBV18|-|TRBJ1-1|-
CASSNRESTEAFF
TGTGCCAGCTCAAACAGGGAGAGCACTGAAGCTTTCTTT
>TRBV30|few|TRBJ1-1|-
CAWSGDTEAFF
TGTGCCTGGAGTGGAGATACTGAAGCTTTCTTT
>TRBV7-2|few|TRBJ1-2|TRBD1
CASSLRQGVVGYTF
TGTGCCAGCAGCTTAAGGCAGGGGGTAGTTGGCTACACCTTC
>TRBV13|-|TRBJ2-7|TRBD1
CASSRVQGADEQYF
TGTGCCAGCAGCAGGGTGCAGGGGGCGGATGAGCAGTACTTC
>TRBV7-9|-|TRBJ1-3|-
CASSGVSAYGNTIYF
TGTGCCAGCAGCGGAGTATCGGCGTATGGAAACACCATATATTTT
>TRBV16|few|TRBJ1-6|-
CASSPRMDNSPLHF
TGTGCCAGCAGCCCCAGAATGGATAATTCACCCCTCCACTTT
>TRBV4-1|-|TRBJ1-5|TRBD1
CASSQGDRGRGQPQHF
TGCGCCAGCAGCCAGGGAGACAGGGGTAGGGGACAGCCCCAGCATTTT
>TRBV5-4|few|TRBJ2-2|TRBD2
CASSYGTSGLTGELFF
TGTGCCAGCAGCTACGGGACTAGCGGTCTCACCGGGGAGCTGTTTTTT
>TRBV5-1|few|TRBJ2-2|TRBD2
CASSLGLAGFSNTGELFF
TGCGCCAGCAGCTTGGGCCTAGCGGGGTTCTCTAACACCGGGGAGCTGTTTTTT
>TRBV28|-|TRBJ2-1|-
CASSLQRTSQFF
TGTGCCAGCAGTTTACAGCGGACGTCGCAGTTCTTC
>TRBV4-2|few|TRBJ2-1|-
CTSSQVRGTHNEQFF
TGTACCAGCAGCCAAGTACGCGGAACCCACAATGAGCAGTTCTTC
>TRBV7-2|few|TRBJ1-1|TRBD1
CASLSFPFDRGLEAFF
TGTGCCAGCCTGAGCTTTCCCTTCGACAGGGGGCTTGAAGCTTTCTTT
>TRBV29-1|-|TRBJ2-5|-
CSVVNGPAETQYF
TGCAGCGTTGTTAACGGTCCTGCTGAGACCCAGTACTTC
>TRBV28|few|TRBJ2-3|TRBD1
CASSSAPYRGRRTDTQYF
TGTGCCAGCAGCTCCGCCCCATACAGGGGGCGGCGCACAGATACGCAGTATTTT
>TRBV5-1|few|TRBJ1-2|TRBD1
CASSPGTVNYGYTF
TGCGCCAGCAGCCCTGGGACAGTCAACTATGGCTACACCTTC
>TRBV4-2|few|TRBJ1-2|TRBD1
CASSHTQGTDGYTF
TGTGCCAGCAGCCATACACAGGGGACTGATGGCTACACCTTC
>TRBV11-2|-|TRBJ1-2|-
CASSSTGSYGYTF
TGTGCCAGCAGCAGCACAGGGAGCTATGGCTACACCTTC
>TRBV19|few|TRBJ2-3|TRBD2
CASSMRLAGPTSTDTQYF
TGTGCCAGTAGTATGCGGCTAGCGGGACCCACTAGCACAGATACGCAGTATTTT
>TRBV6-6|few|TRBJ1-2|-
CASSQQNTGKVGYTF
TGTGCCAGCAGTCAGCAGAATACAGGGAAGGTTGGCTACACCTTC
>TRBV9|-|TRBJ2-3|-
CASSVAGSTDTQYF
TGTGCCAGCAGCGTAGCGGGTTCTACAGATACGCAGTATTTT
>TRBV11-3|few|TRBJ2-3|-
CAIRTADTQYF
TGTGCCATCCGGACTGCCGATACGCAGTATTTT
>TRBV5-4|-|TRBJ2-3|TRBD2
CASSLGTSGIADTQYF
TGTGCCAGCAGCTTGGGCACTAGCGGGATCGCAGATACGCAGTATTTT
>TRBV11-2|-|TRBJ1-4|-
CASSFGGTTNEKLFF
TGTGCCAGCAGCTTCGGCGGTACAACTAATGAAAAACTGTTTTTT
>TRBV28|few|TRBJ1-1|-
CASSLGGWVTEAFF
TGTGCCAGCAGTTTGGGGGGTTGGGTCACTGAAGCTTTCTTT
>TRBV2|-|TRBJ2-3|-
CASSGSRDTQYF
TGTGCCAGCAGCGGATCTAGAGATACGCAGTATTTT
>TRBV23-1|few|TRBJ1-5|-
CASSQSGQEKLLPGQPQHF
TGCGCCAGCAGTCAATCCGGGCAGGAAAAGCTCCTACCGGGACAGCCCCAGCATTTT
>TRBV7-9|-|TRBJ2-7|-
CASSPERQYF
TGTGCCAGCAGCCCGGAGCGGCAGTACTTC
>TRBV13|-|TRBJ2-2|-
CASSFRNGKDTGELFF
TGTGCCAGCAGCTTTAGGAACGGGAAGGACACCGGGGAGCTGTTTTTT
>TRBV29-1|-|TRBJ1-1|-
CSVAEGLYTEAFF
TGCAGCGTTGCGGAGGGTTTGTACACTGAAGCTTTCTTT